The 21 T cell receptor beta chains in this list originate from one sample, sequenced in a study of blood T cells in healthy people across ages. PCR was performed a second time for roughly 7 to 12 cycles using a sample-barcoded 5' primer and a J-beta primer mix. One entry per CDR3 protein results from TCRdb running MiXCR on the 5' RACE reads. Seen here are 1.5 million to 2 million distinct CDR3 sequences, roughly 27% observed once, and the top ten hold 7.7%. The sequenced material came from blood. Receptors originate from a woman in her 30s in good health.

This clonotype came up many times. This sequence joins TRBV9 and TRBJ2-5; tentatively, D is TRBD1 (5 bases). CDR1 and CDR2 (germline): SGDLS, YYNGEE. Trimming pared 4 bases from V and 7 bases from J, leaving 17 bases between. This CDR3 is 14 amino acids long. The CDR3 reads CASSPGLSQGTQYF. The CDR3 DNA follows: TGTGCCAGCAGCCCTGGTTTGTCTCAGGGGACCCAGTACTTC.

This clonotype was counted at least ten times. A much larger clonotype is one base distant, so this may be a read error. The CDR3 sequence is CSVELRDNEQYF. CDR3 nucleotides: TGCAGCGTTGAGTTACGGGACAATGAGCAGTACTTC. The chain links TRBV29-1 to TRBJ2-5, with D perhaps TRBD1 (6 bases). Germline CDR1 and CDR2: SQVTM and ANQGSEA. V was shortened by 3 bases and J by 11 bases, with 16 bases between the two germline ends. The CDR3 sequence is 12 residues long.

Ten or more counts support this clonotype. This sequence joins TRBV5-1 and TRBJ2-1; TRBD2 matches at 10 bases. The CDR3 loop spans 15 amino acids. Germline assignment: CDR1 SGHRS and CDR2 YFSETQ. Trimming removed 1 base from V and 6 bases from J; junction bases left unmatched: 4. The CDR3 DNA reads TGCGCCAGCAGCTTGCTAGCGGGGGCCGTCAATGAGCAGTTCTTC. Its translation is CASSLLAGAVNEQFF.

This clonotype has ten or more counts. V usage is TRBV10-1 and J usage is TRBJ2-1; either TRBD1 or TRBD2 may fit D (5 bases each). V was pared by 4 bases and J by 12 bases, with 16 bases between. The V gene's germline CDR1 is WNHNN and CDR2 SYGVQD (reference sequence). There are 13 residues in the CDR3. The CDR3, as DNA: TGCGCCAGCAGTGTCCGGGACGGGGTCGGGCAGTTCTTC. It yields the protein CASSVRDGVGQFF.

This clonotype was seen at least ten times. The rearrangement links TRBV7-2 to TRBJ1-6; no clear D. Germline CDR1 reads SGHTA; CDR2 reads FQGNSA. Trimming removed 2 bases from V and 5 bases from J, with 10 bases in between. This CDR3 is built from 15 residues. The CDR3 bases are TGTGCCAGCAGCTTACTCGGGATTCATAATTCACCCCTCCACTTT. It encodes CASSLLGIHNSPLHF.

This clonotype has ten or more counts. The CDR3 sequence is CASSSQQGVPSYEQYF. CDR3 coding DNA: TGCGCCAGCAGCTCACAACAGGGTGTACCCTCCTACGAGCAGTACTTC. This chain links TRBV5-1 with TRBJ2-7; possible D gene TRBD1, 6 bases. V gave up 3 bases and J gave up 0 bases, with 16 bases separating them. CDR3 length equals 16 residues. Looked up from germline, CDR1 is SGHRS and CDR2 is YFSETQ.

At least ten counts were recorded for this clonotype. The genes are TRBV15 and TRBJ2-1; D is unclear. The V gene's germline CDR1 is LNHNV and CDR2 YYDKDF (reference sequence). The CDR3 has 15 residues. Trimming left V 0 bases short and J 7 bases short, with 13 bases between. CDR3 coding DNA: TGTGCCACCAGCAGAGAGACGGGTTCTAGGAATGAGCAGTTCTTC. Translating it yields CATSRETGSRNEQFF.

The J gene is TRBJ2-1, the V gene TRBV6-1; 9 bases match TRBD2. The CDR3 runs 18 residues. In germline, CDR1 is MNHNS, CDR2 SASEGT. V shed 5 bases and J 7 bases; nucleotides not matched to a gene: 18. The CDR3 loop reads CASSRRLGLALPPNEQFF. The CDR3 DNA reads TGTGCCAGCAGTCGACGACTAGGACTAGCGCTACCCCCAAATGAGCAGTTCTTC.

This clonotype was picked up a small number of times. The rearrangement links TRBV5-5 to TRBJ1-1, with TRBD1 as a possible D gene (6 bases). The CDR3 spans 20 residues. Trimming stripped 4 bases from V and 0 bases from J, with 28 bases between. Germline V lookup: CDR1 SGHKS, CDR2 YYEKEE (reference sequence). Written as DNA, the CDR3 is TGTGCCAGCAGCCGGATACATCCCCTAGGGGGTGAAGGGGTGAACACTGAAGCTTTCTTT. This encodes CASSRIHPLGGEGVNTEAFF.

V gene TRBV16 combines with J gene TRBJ2-1; 8 bases agree with TRBD2. Germline CDR1 KGHSY, CDR2 FQNENV. The CDR3 sequence is 16 residues long. The junction had 11 bases not matched to a gene; V was cut back by 0 bases and J by 10 bases. CDR3 bases: TGTGCCAGCAGCCAATCTCGGACTAGCCACACTTACGAGCAGTTCTTC. Its translation is CASSQSRTSHTYEQFF.

This rearrangement joins TRBV11-2 to TRBJ1-1, with D hard to call. Germline V gene data show CDR1 as SGHAT and CDR2 as FQNNGV. Trimming left V 5 bases short and J 6 bases short, with 13 bases between. The CDR3 has 13 residues. For the CDR3, the DNA is TGTGCCAGCAGCCCCCCTGGGTGGTCTGAAGCTTTCTTT. Amino acids: CASSPPGWSEAFF.

The genes are TRBV18 and TRBJ2-1; the match to TRBD1 covers 8 bases. V lost 3 bases to trimming and J lost 7 bases; unmatched junction nucleotides: 8. The CDR3 is made up of 15 amino acids. The germline gives CDR1 KGHSH, CDR2 LQKENI. CDR3 amino acids: CASSPDRVRGNEQFF. CDR3 coding DNA: TGTGCCAGCTCACCGGACAGGGTGAGAGGGAATGAGCAGTTCTTC.

Ten or more counts support this clonotype. The chain couples TRBV7-2 to TRBJ2-1; 11 bases fit TRBD2. Germline V lookup: CDR1 SGHTA, CDR2 FQGNSA. The length of the CDR3 is 14 residues. Germline trimming cut 5 bases from V and 9 bases from J; bases unmatched to any gene: 6. Here the CDR3 DNA reads TGTGCCAGCAGCCTGTCGCTAGCGGGGGGTGAGCAGTTCTTC. This sequence encodes CASSLSLAGGEQFF. Supplemented by reference TRBV7-2 and TRBJ2-1, the full variable domain reads GAGVSQSPSNKVTEKGKDVELRCDPISGHTALYWYRQSLGQGLEFLIYFQGNSAPDKSGLPSDRFSAERTGGSVSTLTIQRTQQEDSAVYLCASSLSLAGGEQFFGPGTRLTVL.

The genes are TRBV5-1 and TRBJ1-3, with D hard to call. Germline CDR1 SGHRS, CDR2 YFSETQ. CDR3 length equals 13 residues. Trimming left V 0 bases short and J 9 bases short, with 10 bases between. CDR3: CASSLVSPGTIYF. CDR3 DNA: TGCGCCAGCAGCTTGGTGTCCCCGGGCACCATATATTTT.

This clonotype was seen only a few times. V gene TRBV20-1 combines with J gene TRBJ2-1; the match to TRBD2 covers 9 bases. The CDR3 totals 14 residues. Per the germline V gene, CDR1 is DFQATT and CDR2 is SNEGSKA (reference sequence). V shed 8 bases and J 7 bases; nucleotides not matched to a gene: 12. Here the CDR3 DNA reads TGCAGTTCCCCGGCGGGCGGGGGGGGGAATGAGCAGTTCTTC. Its translation: CSSPAGGGGNEQFF.

The V and J genes are TRBV20-1 and TRBJ1-5, with 7 bases fitting TRBD1. Trimming cost V 4 bases and J 2 bases; bases outside gene matches: 14. The CDR3 has 17 residues. The germline CDR1 and CDR2 sequences are DFQATT and SNEGSKA (reference sequence). This CDR3 is CSAIFGGGGLGNQPQHF. The CDR3 DNA reads as TGCAGTGCTATCTTTGGGGGAGGGGGCTTAGGCAATCAGCCCCAGCATTTT.

V gene TRBV3-1 combines with J gene TRBJ2-7, with D perhaps matching TRBD1 or TRBD2 (5 bases each). The CDR3 is 12 residues long. Trimming pared 0 bases from V and 12 bases from J, leaving 12 bases between. Germline CDR1 and CDR2: LGHDT and YNNKEL (reference sequence). The CDR3 nucleotides read TGTGCCAGCAGCCAAGATGTAGGGACCCGGTACTTC. Its translation: CASSQDVGTRYF.

V is TRBV4-2 and J is TRBJ2-1, with TRBD2 as a possible D gene (7 bases). The last part of the DNA fits TRBJ2-7 better; the J call may be wrong. CDR3 length equals 14 residues. Germline CDR1 reads LGHNA; CDR2 reads YNFKEQ. CDR3 region: CASSQGGGVGEQYF. Written as DNA, the CDR3 is TGTGCCAGCAGCCAAGGAGGGGGGGTTGGCGAGCAGTACTTC.

This clonotype was detected many times. The rearrangement uses TRBV10-3 and TRBJ2-7, with D maybe TRBD2 (5 bases). Germline CDR1 reads ENHRY; CDR2 reads SYGVKD. The CDR3 runs 14 residues. The V end lost 6 bases, the J end lost 2 bases, and 14 bases lay between the germline ends. CDR3 in amino acids: CAISQLAGAYEQYF. DNA for the CDR3: TGTGCCATCAGCCAGCTAGCTGGGGCCTACGAGCAGTACTTC.

The V gene is TRBV4-2, the J gene TRBJ1-2, with D perhaps TRBD1 (5 bases). The CDR3 is 14 residues long. In germline, CDR1 is LGHNA, CDR2 YNFKEQ. The germline V and J ends were trimmed by 1 base and 5 bases, with 11 bases remaining between them. The CDR3 is CASSQAVKGYGYTF. The DNA for the CDR3 is TGTGCCAGCAGCCAAGCTGTGAAGGGGTATGGCTACACCTTC.

In this sample, this clonotype turned up once. One junction end disagrees with the germline gene, perhaps due to a read error. V usage is TRBV3-1 and J usage is TRBJ2-1, with 9 bases that match TRBD1. CDR3 length equals 14 residues. Per the germline V gene, CDR1 is LGHDT and CDR2 is YNNKEL (reference sequence). The CDR3 DNA reads TGTGCCGGCAGCCATGGGACAGGGACAAATGAGCAGTTCTTC. It codes for CAGSHGTGTNEQFF.